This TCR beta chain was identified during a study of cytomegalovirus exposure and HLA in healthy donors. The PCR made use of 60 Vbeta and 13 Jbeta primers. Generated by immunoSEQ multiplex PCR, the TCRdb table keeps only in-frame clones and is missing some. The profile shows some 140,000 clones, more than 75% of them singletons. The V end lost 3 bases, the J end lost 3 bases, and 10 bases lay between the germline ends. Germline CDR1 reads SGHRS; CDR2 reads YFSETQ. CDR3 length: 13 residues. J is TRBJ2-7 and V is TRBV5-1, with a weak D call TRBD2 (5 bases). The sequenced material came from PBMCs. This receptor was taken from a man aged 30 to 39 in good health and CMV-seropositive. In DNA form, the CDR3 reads TGCGCCAGCAGCTCGGGAATTTACTACGAGCAGTACTTC. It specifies CASSSGIYYEQYF.